The rows below give T cell receptor beta chains drawn from one sample of a study of CD4 T cells in relation to SARS-CoV-2 and coronaviruses. The repertoire was sequenced with immunoSEQ multiplex PCR; TCRdb's copy has only in-frame clones and lacks some. The table has under 30,000 clones, over 60% seen once; the top ten hold roughly 15%. Antigens of these TCRs are unknown. Source material: CD4+ T cells from PBMCs, cultured in vitro. All receptors come from a human donor in good health. Both conserved end residues are part of each CDR3. Fields, in order: clone size, D gene, V gene, J gene, CDR3 protein, CDR3 DNA. The D gene is left open where the match is weak. Not every row has a clone size; where given, it reads once, few, many or a size class.

>NA|NA|TRBV7-2|TRBJ2-5
CASSLEVFVPQETQYF
TGTGCCAGCAGCTTAGAGGTTTTTGTGCCCCAAGAGACCCAGTACTTC
>few|TRBD1|TRBV28|TRBJ2-7
CASSSGQGYEQYF
TGTGCCAGCAGTTCCGGACAGGGCTACGAGCAGTACTTC
>NA|TRBD1|TRBV9|TRBJ2-1
CASSVGGTGGMDEQFF
TGTGCCAGCAGCGTAGGTGGGACAGGGGGCATGGATGAGCAGTTCTTC
>NA|TRBD1|TRBV7-2|TRBJ2-2
CASSQTGVGTGELFF
TGTGCCAGCAGCCAGACAGGGGTGGGCACCGGGGAGCTGTTTTTT
>NA|NA|TRBV21-1|TRBJ2-5
CASTSDQETQYF
TGTGCCAGCACTAGCGATCAAGAGACCCAGTACTTC
>NA|NA|TRBV5-6|TRBJ2-1
CASRSSGAGEQFF
TGTGCCAGCAGGTCGTCGGGCGCGGGTGAGCAGTTCTTC
>NA|NA|TRBV4-3|TRBJ2-3
CASTRRGVSTDTQYF
TGCGCCAGCACTCGTAGGGGGGTTAGCACAGATACGCAGTATTTT
>NA|NA|TRBV7-2|TRBJ1-5
CASSLDFLGNQPQHF
TGTGCCAGCAGCTTGGACTTTTTGGGCAATCAGCCCCAGCATTTT
>NA|TRBD1|TRBV7-9|TRBJ2-3
CASSLSRDRVFTDTQYF
TGTGCCAGCAGCTTAAGCCGGGACAGGGTCTTCACAGATACGCAGTATTTT
>NA|TRBD2|TRBV4-2|TRBJ2-3
CASSHLKGGGLAGEADTQYF
TGTGCCAGCAGCCACCTCAAGGGGGGGGGACTAGCGGGAGAAGCAGATACGCAGTATTTT
>NA|NA|TRBV6-5|TRBJ2-1
CASSYAGRQFF
TGTGCCAGCAGTTACGCGGGAAGGCAGTTCTTC
>few|TRBD2|TRBV12-5|TRBJ2-1
CASGLRGSSYNEQFF
TGTGCTAGTGGTCTTCGCGGGAGCTCCTACAATGAGCAGTTCTTC
>NA|NA|TRBV10-3|TRBJ2-5
CAISGGQETQYF
TGTGCCATCAGTGGCGGGCAAGAGACCCAGTACTTC
>NA|NA|TRBV2|TRBJ1-1
CASSVRTPNTEAFF
TGTGCCAGCAGTGTGAGAACCCCGAACACTGAAGCTTTCTTT
>NA|TRBD2|TRBV12-5|TRBJ2-1
CASGLGTSGRNEQFF
TGTGCTAGTGGTTTGGGGACTAGCGGGAGGAATGAGCAGTTCTTC
>NA|NA|TRBV20-1|TRBJ1-3
CSASKGRPSSGNTIYF
TGCAGTGCTAGTAAGGGACGGCCTAGCTCTGGAAACACCATATATTTT
>NA|NA|TRBV6-5|TRBJ1-6
CASSYSGSSYNSPLHF
TGTGCCAGCAGTTACTCGGGGAGCTCCTATAATTCACCCCTCCACTTT
>NA|NA|TRBV28|TRBJ1-5
CASSLGRGMGNQPQHF
TGTGCCAGCAGTTTGGGGCGAGGAATGGGCAATCAGCCCCAGCATTTT
>NA|NA|TRBV4-2|TRBJ1-5
CASSQGTVEQPQHF
TGTGCCAGCAGCCAAGGCACAGTGGAGCAGCCCCAGCATTTT
>NA|TRBD2|TRBV2|TRBJ2-1
CASRTLAAGNEQFF
TGTGCCAGCAGGACCCTAGCGGCCGGCAATGAGCAGTTCTTC
>NA|TRBD1|TRBV9|TRBJ2-1
CASSAGGQGSYNEQFF
TGTGCCAGCAGCGCGGGGGGACAGGGTTCCTACAATGAGCAGTTCTTC
>NA|NA|TRBV3-1/TRBV3-2|TRBJ2-2
CASSQESWGSGQSKAGELFF
TGTGCCAGCAGCCAAGAGTCCTGGGGATCCGGACAGAGCAAGGCCGGGGAGCTGTTTTTT
>NA|NA|TRBV30|TRBJ1-4
CAWRVGGNREKLFF
TGTGCCTGGAGGGTGGGGGGCAATCGTGAAAAACTGTTTTTT
>few|NA|TRBV5-6|TRBJ2-1
CASSLFTGARTYNEQFF
TGTGCCAGCAGCTTGTTCACGGGGGCACGGACCTACAATGAGCAGTTCTTC
>NA|NA|TRBV13|TRBJ2-1
CASSLEHRVHEQFF
TGTGCCAGCAGCTTAGAGCACAGGGTACATGAGCAGTTCTTC
>NA|TRBD2|TRBV6-1|TRBJ2-5
CASSDGGASGLVGETQYF
TGTGCCAGCAGTGACGGAGGGGCTAGCGGGCTCGTCGGGGAGACCCAGTACTTC
>once|TRBD1|TRBV14|TRBJ1-2
CASSSLWEGAKGVYGYTF
TGTGCCAGCAGCTCGCTGTGGGAGGGGGCAAAAGGAGTCTATGGCTACACCTTC
>NA|TRBD1|TRBV27|TRBJ1-1
CASQGQVNTEAFF
TGTGCCAGCCAAGGACAGGTGAACACTGAAGCTTTCTTT
>NA|TRBD2|TRBV6-5|TRBJ2-3
CASNRGVTDTQYF
TGTGCCAGCAACCGGGGGGTCACAGATACGCAGTATTTT
>NA|NA|TRBV3-1/TRBV3-2|TRBJ1-1
CASSQEVRERVGTEAFF
TGTGCCAGCAGCCAAGAGGTGCGGGAAAGGGTTGGAACTGAAGCTTTCTTT